In this sample, the clone carrying this TCR beta chain turned up many times. A single record per CDR3 protein comes from TCRdb applying MiXCR to the RACE reads. Of over 75,000 distinct CDR3 sequences in the sample, about a tenth were seen once. Regarding time point: patch test 3, about 24 weeks after DPC sensitization. Treatment of the sample: therapeutic diphenylcyclopropenone sensitization with weekly scalp DPC. This entry belongs to a study of human T cells and chemical hapten exposure. The wider study: Patients having alopecia areata, totalis or universalis were mostly female.

CDR1 is KGHSH, CDR2 LQKENI, per germline. The CDR3 covers 15 residues. V lost 0 bases, J lost 8 bases, and 7 bases stayed unmatched. V usage is TRBV18 and J usage is TRBJ1-2, with 9 positions matching TRBD1. This clonotype originated in a woman between 25 and 40 years old with alopecia areata. Some clones in this sample may be carry-over from other donors' samples. Sequences were derived from whole blood, sampled in connection with sensitization to the hapten diphenylcyclopropenone (DPC). The CDR3 coding sequence is TGTGCCAGCTCACCACCCGGGACAGGGCTCGGGGGCTACACCTTC. This encodes CASSPPGTGLGGYTF.